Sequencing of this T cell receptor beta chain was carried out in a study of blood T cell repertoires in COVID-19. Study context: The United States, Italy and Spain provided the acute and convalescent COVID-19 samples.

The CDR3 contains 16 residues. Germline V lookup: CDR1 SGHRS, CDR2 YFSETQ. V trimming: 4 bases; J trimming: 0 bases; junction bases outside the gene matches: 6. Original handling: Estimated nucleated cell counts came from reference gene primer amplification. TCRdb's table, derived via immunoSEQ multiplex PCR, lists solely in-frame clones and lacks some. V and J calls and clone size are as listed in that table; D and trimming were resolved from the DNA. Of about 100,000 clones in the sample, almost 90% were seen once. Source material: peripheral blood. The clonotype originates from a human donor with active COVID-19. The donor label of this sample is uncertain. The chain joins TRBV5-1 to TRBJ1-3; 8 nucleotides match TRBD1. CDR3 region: CASSLGTGSSGNTIYF. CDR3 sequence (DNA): TGCGCCAGCAGCCTCGGGACAGGATCCTCTGGAAACACCATATATTTT. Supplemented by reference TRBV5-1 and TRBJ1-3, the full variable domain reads KAGVTQTPRYLIKTRGQQVTLSCSPISGHRSVSWYQQTPGQGLQFLFEYFSETQRNKGNFPGRFSGRQFSNSRSEMNVSTLELGDSALYLCASSLGTGSSGNTIYFGEGSWLTVV.